Below, 14 T cell receptor beta chains from the same sample are listed, as sequenced in a study of CD8+CD57+ T cells in acquired aplastic anemia. By flow cytometry, patients selected for sequencing had shown an expansion of CD8+CD57+ cells. According to the study, genomic DNA was the template for TCR beta VDJ and CDR3 profiling. MiXCR, applied by TCRdb to the reads, yields one record per CDR3 protein. This sample carries 150,000 to 200,000 distinct CDR3 sequences, around half of them seen once, and the ten largest clones take under 40%. What was sequenced was sorted CD4+, CD8+, or CD8+CD57+ T cells (not recorded which) from PBMCs. These receptors were obtained from a human donor with aplastic anemia.

This clonotype was observed many times. The gene calls are TRBV7-3 and TRBJ2-7; 16 bases agree with TRBD2. The germline V gene encodes CDR1 SGHTA and CDR2 FQGTGA. CDR3 length: 18 amino acids. Trimming took 5 bases from V and 6 from J; bases not matched to a gene: 13. CDR3 in amino acids: CASSKGLAGGPGGSEQYF. Here the CDR3 DNA reads TGTGCCAGCAGCAAGGGACTAGCGGGAGGGCCAGGCGGTTCCGAGCAGTACTTC.

Many counts were recorded for this clonotype. The chain's CDR3 is CASSMVRDIYGYTF. The CDR3 DNA reads TGTGCCAGTAGTATGGTGAGGGACATCTATGGCTACACCTTC. The chain has TRBV19 and TRBJ1-2; tentatively, D is TRBD1 (6 bases). The V gene's germline CDR1 is LNHDA and CDR2 SQIVND (reference sequence). Trimming stripped 3 bases from V and 4 bases from J, with 12 bases between. The CDR3 runs to 14 residues.

The chain joins TRBV12-3 or TRBV12-4 to TRBJ2-7; D is undetermined. The V end was cut by 4 bases, the J end by 3 bases, with 16 bases between. This CDR3 is 15 amino acids long. The CDR3 loop is CASSSPSLGGYEQYF. The DNA for the CDR3 is TGTGCCAGCAGTTCCCCCTCGCTTGGCGGCTACGAGCAGTACTTC.

This clonotype was counted ten times or more. V is TRBV3-1 and J is TRBJ1-6, with D tentatively TRBD1 (5 bases). V lost 4 bases, J lost 0 bases, and 22 bases lay in between. The CDR3 covers 20 residues. In germline, CDR1 is LGHDT, CDR2 YNNKEL (reference sequence). The CDR3 here is CASSPRQLESNTSYNSPLHF. CDR3 sequence (DNA): TGTGCCAGCAGCCCGAGACAGCTCGAATCAAATACCTCCTATAATTCACCCCTCCACTTT.

This clonotype was counted a few times. The chain has TRBV29-1 and TRBJ1-1; 7 bases agree with TRBD1. Germline V gene sequence: CDR1 SQVTM, CDR2 ANQGSEA. V was clipped by 6 bases and J by 2 bases; unmatched bases: 6. The CDR3 has 13 amino acids. The DNA of the CDR3 is TGCAGCGTCAACAGGGGATCCAACACTGAAGCTTTCTTT. The encoded protein is CSVNRGSNTEAFF.

The genes are TRBV15 and TRBJ2-7, with D tentatively TRBD1 or TRBD2 (5 bases each). With 0 bases removed from V and 3 bases from J, the gap between germline ends came to 12 bases. The CDR3 contains 15 residues. Germline V gene lookup returns CDR1 LNHNV and CDR2 YYDKDF (reference sequence). In nucleotides, the CDR3 is TGTGCCACCAGCAGAGATGAGGGGTCCCACTACGAGCAGTACTTC. Its protein product is CATSRDEGSHYEQYF. Full variable domain (remainder filled in from reference TRBV15 and TRBJ2-7): DAMVIQNPRYQVTQFGKPVTLSCSQTLNHNVMYWYQQKSSQAPKLLFHYYDKDFNNEADTPDNFQSRRPNTSFCFLDIRSPGLGDTAMYLCATSRDEGSHYEQYFGPGTRLTVT.

J is TRBJ2-5 and V is TRBV7-9; TRBD2 might be the D (6 bases). The CDR3 is 15 residues long. The germline V gene encodes CDR1 SEHNR and CDR2 FQNEAQ (reference sequence). Trimming left V 8 bases short and J 5 bases short, with 21 bases between. CDR3 coding DNA: TGTGCCAGCTCCCCCAAAGTGAGACTAGGGGAGACCCAGTACTTC. Protein sequence: CASSPKVRLGETQYF.

This chain uses TRBV12-3 or TRBV12-4 with TRBJ1-1, with TRBD1 matching 7 bases. This CDR3 region has 14 residues. With 3 bases clipped from V and 5 bases from J, the junction kept 6 bases outside the gene matches. CDR3 sequence: CASSLTGKGTEAFF. The CDR3 region has the DNA TGTGCCAGCAGTTTGACAGGGAAGGGGACTGAAGCTTTCTTT.

Only a few counts were recorded for this clonotype. The rearrangement links TRBV30 to TRBJ2-7; D may match TRBD1 or TRBD2 (5 bases each). Looked up from germline, CDR1 is GTSNPN and CDR2 is SVGIG (reference sequence). Trimming pared 2 bases from V and 3 bases from J, leaving 20 bases between. The CDR3 runs 16 residues. The CDR3 coding sequence is TGTGCCTGGAGTTTCCCTTCGTCCGGGGCCCTCTACGAGCAGTACTTC. Translation gives CAWSFPSSGALYEQYF.

The CDR3 DNA sequence: TGTGCCATCACTATGACTGGAAACACCATATATTTT. It yields the protein CAITMTGNTIYF. The chain has TRBV10-3 and TRBJ1-3; D call uncertain. The germline V and J ends were trimmed by 7 bases and 2 bases, with 6 bases remaining between them. The CDR3 totals 12 residues. Per the germline V gene, CDR1 is ENHRY and CDR2 is SYGVKD.

CDR3 sequence (DNA): TGCAGTGCTAGACAGAGCTCTGGAAACACCATATATTTT. Protein sequence: CSARQSSGNTIYF. The chain employs TRBV20-1 and TRBJ1-3; D remains ambiguous. The CDR3 extends over 13 amino acids. V dropped 2 bases and J dropped 0 bases, with 5 bases sitting between them. The V gene's germline CDR1 is DFQATT and CDR2 SNEGSKA (reference sequence).

This chain uses TRBV2 with TRBJ2-7, with 7 bases matching TRBD1. CDR3 size: 15 residues. CDR1 is SNHLY and CDR2 is FYNNEI in the germline V gene. J gave up 2 bases and V 3 bases, and 7 bases lay outside the gene matches. The CDR3 DNA sequence: TGTGCCAGCAGTGACCCGCCGGGACAGACCTACGAGCAGTACTTC. Translating gives CASSDPPGQTYEQYF.

This clonotype was seen once. A read error is possible here, since a much larger clone lies one base away. The genes are TRBV5-4 and TRBJ1-3, with unresolved D. CDR1 is SGHNT, CDR2 YYREEE, per germline (reference sequence). The CDR3 consists of 17 residues. The CDR3 here is CASSLYSAAVSGSTIYF. The CDR3 coding sequence is TGTGCCAGCAGCTTGTATTCAGCGGCGGTCTCTGGAAGCACCATATATTTT.

This clonotype was found once. The V gene is TRBV2, the J gene TRBJ1-1; TRBD1 might be the D (6 bases). The CDR3 runs 14 residues. Deletions cut 6 bases from V and 3 bases from J, with 14 bases between. The V gene's germline CDR1 is SNHLY and CDR2 FYNNEI. The CDR3 bases are TGTGCCAGCAGCACAAGGGGGATCGACACTGAAGCTTTCTTT. Its translation is CASSTRGIDTEAFF.